This record covers a single T cell receptor (beta chain). The antigen remains undetermined. Data came from immunoSEQ multiplex PCR; TCRdb stores just in-frame clones and leaves some out. The repertoire holds 90,000 to 130,000 clones, with approximately 85% as singletons. The V and J ends lost 7 bases and 1 base respectively, with 9 bases between them. The CDR3 length is 13 residues. Germline-derived CDR1 and CDR2 are SGDLS and YYNGEE. The data originate from a study of cytomegalovirus exposure and HLA in healthy donors. For the study at large: The platform used for the roughly 130 validation repertoires matched that of the 500 to 850 first-cohort repertoires, a later analysis reported.

Notes on the study in general: Subsequent analysis showed first-cohort TCR clusters tending to co-occur in approximately 120 validation repertoires. The authors confirmed in vitro that a few CMV-associated chains were specific for CMV antigens.

The receptor was derived from a woman under 30 in good health and CMV-seronegative. The chain is built from TRBV9 and TRBJ2-1; D is perhaps TRBD2 (6 bases). Input material: PBMCs. In DNA, the CDR3 is TGTGCCAGCGGTGGGGGGTCCTACAATGAGCAGTTCTTC. This codes for CASGGGSYNEQFF.